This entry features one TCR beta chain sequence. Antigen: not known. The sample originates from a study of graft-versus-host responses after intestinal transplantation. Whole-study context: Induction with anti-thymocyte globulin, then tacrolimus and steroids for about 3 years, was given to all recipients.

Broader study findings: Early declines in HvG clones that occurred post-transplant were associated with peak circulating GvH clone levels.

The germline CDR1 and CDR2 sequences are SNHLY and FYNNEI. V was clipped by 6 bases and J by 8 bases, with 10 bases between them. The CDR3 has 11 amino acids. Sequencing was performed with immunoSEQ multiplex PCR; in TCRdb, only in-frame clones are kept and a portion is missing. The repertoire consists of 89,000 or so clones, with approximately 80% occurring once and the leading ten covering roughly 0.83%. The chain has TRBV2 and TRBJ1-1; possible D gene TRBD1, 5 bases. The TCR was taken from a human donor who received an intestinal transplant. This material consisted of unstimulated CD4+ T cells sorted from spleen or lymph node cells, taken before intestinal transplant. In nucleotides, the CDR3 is TGTGCCAGCAGAGTCGGGGGAGAAGCTTTCTTT. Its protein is CASRVGGEAFF. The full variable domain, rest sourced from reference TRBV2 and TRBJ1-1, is EPEVTQTPSHQVTQMGQEVILRCVPISNHLYFYWYRQILGQKVEFLVSFYNNEISEKSEIFDDQFSVERPDGSNFTLKIRSTKLEDSAMYFCASRVGGEAFFGQGTRLTVV.